The T cell receptor (beta chain) described here comes from a study of blood T cell repertoires in COVID-19 (dated by TCRdb to 2019 to 2021). About the full investigation: The collaborator samples originated in the United States, Italy and Spain and spanned the acute and convalescent phases of COVID-19. The material from the prospective study consisted of cDNA or gDNA derived from T cells, B-cell-depleted T cells, or PBMCs. The dataset comprised deeply sampled blood TCRbeta repertoires from subjects exposed to, actively infected with, or recovered from COVID-19. The repertoires were made available in a free public database intended to serve as a resource for research on the immune response to SARS-CoV-2. Samples came from the ongoing ImmuneRACE study (first 160 participants) plus 1,254 subjects from 6 global collaborators. A de-identified subject ID, COVID-19 status, age in years and sex were almost always included in the sample metadata. Where HLA class I and class II types were available, the types were taken from metadata supplied by the sample provider, not from assay-based typing. The research as a whole found: The quantity of clinical and demographic metadata differed by source and by participant and was supplied without curation.

V loses 5 bases at its end and J loses 7 bases; junction bases beyond the gene matches: 14. CDR1 SNHLY and CDR2 FYNNEI were looked up in the germline V gene. The CDR3, from cysteine to phenylalanine, totals 17 residues. This entry keeps only the CDR3 DNA: 51 bases, framed from base 1. Enrolling through a virtual design, the prospective study's participants ranged in age from roughly 18 to 95 years and lived across 20 to 30 United States geographic areas. In the prospective study, cohorts were assigned on the basis of participant-reported clinical history obtained from a screening survey and a study questionnaire. Recovered participants in ImmuneRACE Cohort 3 were defined by two consecutive negative NP/OP PCR tests, clearance by a healthcare professional, or resolution of symptoms. Each participant in the prospective study had whole blood, serum and a nasopharyngeal or oropharyngeal swab collected by mobile phlebotomists. Participants in the prospective study had the option to provide additional blood draws and questionnaires over an approximately 2-month period. Prospective study blood samples were shipped either frozen or at room temperature before DNA extraction.

About this clone: Which antigen it targets is not known. Base-call qualities are not available, and no considerably larger clone is one nucleotide away.

TCRbeta CDR3 regions were amplified from genomic DNA using the immunoSEQ Assay, a bias-controlled multiplex PCR. In the source study's methods: Within the assay, amplification of reference gene primers was used to estimate how many nucleated cells each sample contained. To quantify the absolute abundance of each unique TCRbeta CDR3 rearrangement, sequence reads were collapsed and filtered. Productive Simpson clonality was computed per sample as the square root of Simpson's diversity index over productive rearrangements. TCRdb obtained this table from immuneACCESS and retained in-frame rearrangements with V and J assigned. These tables miss some clones; where compared with another copy, unresolved V genes account for less than half of the shortfall, and the remainder is unexplained. V, J and clone size are taken as reported in that table, and D and trimming were inferred from the DNA itself. This sample comprises a few hundred thousand clones, roughly 91% of them detected only once. Of the sample, approximately 3.7% falls within the top ten clones.

Sequencing was done on a sample of PBMCs or T cells enriched from blood (not recorded which). The clonotype originates from a woman aged 30 to 39 who had recovered from COVID-19. This chain joins TRBV2 to TRBJ1-4; 9 bases in the junction line up with TRBD1. For the CDR3, the sequence is CASSLRGVWDRAEKLFF. The DNA reads as follows: TGTGCCAGCAGTTTGCGGGGGGTTTGGGACAGGGCTGAAAAACTGTTTTTT.